The count of the clone carrying this T cell receptor (beta chain) is one. Its specificity is not known. Here immunoSEQ multiplex PCR was the method, and the copy in TCRdb shows in-frame clones only, minus some. There are tens of thousands of clones in the sample; roughly 84% occur only once, and more than 15% lies in the top ten. The data stem from a study of T cell responses to AZD1222 COVID-19 vaccine. Study results and caveats: Donors, mostly white British, included more females; clonal diversity was possibly underestimated.

The receptor was isolated from an adult who received the AZD1222 COVID-19 vaccine. Sample: peripheral blood, taken 28 days after the second AZD1222 dose.

The CDR3 DNA reads as TGCGCCAGCAGCTTGGAGGCGGCGGTGAACACTGAAGCTTTCTTT. Translation gives CASSLEAAVNTEAFF. This chain links TRBV5-1 with TRBJ1-1; D remains ambiguous. Germline V lookup: CDR1 SGHRS, CDR2 YFSETQ. Trimming cost V 0 bases and J 0 bases, with 9 bases left between them. The CDR3 extends over 15 amino acids.